This passage covers 25 T cell receptor beta chains from one sample sequenced in a study of blood T cell repertoires in COVID-19. Clones were sequenced by immunoSEQ multiplex PCR, and TCRdb holds only the in-frame ones, with some missing. This table holds some 180,000 clones, around 87% found once. Sequencing was carried out using peripheral blood. These receptors were taken from an elderly woman with COVID-19, enrolled during active disease.

This sequence joins TRBV7-2 and TRBJ2-3, with a tentative D call TRBD1 (6 bases). Per germline, CDR1 SGHTA and CDR2 FQGNSA. This CDR3 is built from 16 residues. V gave up 2 bases and J gave up 4 bases, with 16 bases separating them. As DNA, the CDR3 is TGTGCCAGCAGCTTAATCCCAGCAGGGGTCGCAGATACGCAGTATTTT. Protein product: CASSLIPAGVADTQYF. Full variable domain (remainder filled in from reference TRBV7-2 and TRBJ2-3): GAGVSQSPSNKVTEKGKDVELRCDPISGHTALYWYRQSLGQGLEFLIYFQGNSAPDKSGLPSDRFSAERTGGSVSTLTIQRTQQEDSAVYLCASSLIPAGVADTQYFGPGTRLTVL.

DNA of the CDR3: TGTGCCAGCAGCGTCCGCGACTGGGACAATGAGCAGTTCTTC. Translated: CASSVRDWDNEQFF. The chain has TRBV9 and TRBJ2-1; D not resolved. Deletions cut 2 bases from V and 5 bases from J, with 11 bases between. The germline V gene encodes CDR1 SGDLS and CDR2 YYNGEE. The CDR3 is made up of 14 amino acids.

To note about this clone: An end of the junction differs from the germline gene, which may be a read error. This sequence joins TRBV28 and TRBJ2-7; 12 bases are a match to TRBD2. This CDR3 is 13 amino acids long. CDR1 is MDHEN, CDR2 SYDVKM, per germline. The CDR3 sequence is CASSLLAGGRLDF. CDR3 nucleotide sequence: TGTGCCAGCAGTTTACTAGCGGGAGGGCGTTTAGATTTC.

The rearrangement uses TRBV10-3 and TRBJ2-1; 10 bases line up with TRBD2. Trimming at V came to 2 bases and at J to 6 bases, leaving 7 bases not matched to a gene. CDR1 and CDR2 (germline): ENHRY, SYGVKD. The CDR3 sequence is 16 residues long. The CDR3 region is CAISEVLAGAFNEQFF. CDR3 nucleotides: TGTGCCATCAGTGAGGTCCTAGCGGGGGCTTTCAATGAGCAGTTCTTC.

The V gene is TRBV28, the J gene TRBJ2-1; 13 bases align to TRBD2. The V and J ends lost 9 bases and 0 bases, in that order; junction bases with no gene match: 8. This CDR3 is 17 amino acids long. From germline, CDR1 is MDHEN and CDR2 SYDVKM. Written as DNA, the CDR3 is TGTGCCAGTTTGGGACTAGCGGGAATTAGCTCCTACAATGAGCAGTTCTTC. As protein: CASLGLAGISSYNEQFF. Full variable domain (rest looked up from reference TRBV28 and TRBJ2-1): DVKVTQSSRYLVKRTGEKVFLECVQDMDHENMFWYRQDPGLGLRLIYFSYDVKMKEKGDIPEGYSVSREKKERFSLILESASTNQTSMYLCASLGLAGISSYNEQFFGPGTRLTVL.

This clone showed up just once. The V call is TRBV5-5, the J call TRBJ1-1; TRBD1 agrees at 8 bases. Germline V CDR1 and CDR2: SGHKS, YYEKEE (reference sequence). V lost 4 bases and J lost 2; bases outside the gene matches: 7. This CDR3 has 15 amino acids. CDR3 nucleotides: TGTGCCAGCAGCCGAGGGACAGGTCAAAACACTGAAGCTTTCTTT. Residues: CASSRGTGQNTEAFF. Together with reference TRBV5-5 and TRBJ1-1, the CDR3 gives the full variable domain: DAGVTQSPTHLIKTRGQQVTLRCSPISGHKSVSWYQQVLGQGPQFIFQYYEKEERGRGNFPDRFSARQFPNYSSELNVNALLLGDSALYLCASSRGTGQNTEAFFGQGTRLTVV.

V and J are TRBV6-5 and TRBJ1-4; tentatively, D is TRBD1 (5 bases). V gave up 8 bases and J gave up 0 bases, with 10 bases separating them. Per germline, CDR1 MNHEY and CDR2 SVGAGI. This CDR3 contains 14 residues. The CDR3 DNA sequence: TGTGCCAGCCGCTCGGGGGCAACTAATGAAAAACTGTTTTTT. Encoded protein: CASRSGATNEKLFF.

V gene TRBV10-3 combines with J gene TRBJ1-1, with D possibly being TRBD1 (6 bases). Germline-derived CDR1 and CDR2 are ENHRY and SYGVKD. The V and J ends lost 2 bases and 3 bases respectively, with 13 bases between them. The CDR3 loop spans 15 amino acids. The CDR3 here is CAISEPQGGDTEAFF. DNA of the CDR3: TGTGCCATCAGTGAGCCACAGGGTGGGGACACTGAAGCTTTCTTT.

The chain combines TRBV27 with TRBJ2-7, with D unresolved. Trimming removed 4 bases from V and 0 bases from J, with 4 bases in between. The germline V gene encodes CDR1 MNHEY and CDR2 SMNVEV (reference sequence). This CDR3 has 12 amino acids. In nucleotides, the CDR3 is TGTGCCAGCAGTTCGGTCTCCTACGAGCAGTACTTC. This encodes CASSSVSYEQYF.

V is TRBV4-1 and J is TRBJ2-1, with TRBD1 matching over 10 bases. The germline CDR1 and CDR2 sequences are MGHRA and YSYEKL. J lost 9 bases, V lost 4 bases, and 12 bases had no gene match. CDR3 length equals 16 residues. The CDR3 is CASSRERQGARSEQFF. CDR3 coding DNA: TGCGCCAGCAGCCGCGAAAGACAGGGGGCCCGGAGTGAGCAGTTCTTC.

The CDR3 sequence: CASSQGRGRGDYGYTF. CDR3 DNA sequence: TGTGCCAGCAGCCAAGGCAGGGGGCGCGGAGACTATGGCTACACCTTC. The chain combines TRBV14 with TRBJ1-2, with TRBD1 matching over 8 bases. The germline gives CDR1 SGHDN, CDR2 FVKESK. This CDR3 comprises 16 residues. Unmatched junction bases numbered 7, after V lost 1 base and J lost 3 bases. Drawing the rest from reference TRBV14 and TRBJ1-2, the complete variable domain is EAGVTQFPSHSVIEKGQTVTLRCDPISGHDNLYWYRRVMGKEIKFLLHFVKESKQDESGMPNNRFLAERTGGTYSTLKVQPAELEDSGVYFCASSQGRGRGDYGYTFGSGTRLTVV.

The J gene is TRBJ2-2, the V gene TRBV9, with D maybe TRBD2 (5 bases). There are 14 residues in the CDR3. Germline assignment: CDR1 SGDLS and CDR2 YYNGEE. Trimming cost V 0 bases and J 7 bases, with 10 bases left between them. CDR3 region: CASSVGPAGGELFF. Here the CDR3 DNA reads TGTGCCAGCAGCGTAGGCCCCGCGGGCGGGGAGCTGTTTTTT. The full variable domain, in which reference TRBV9 and TRBJ2-2 provide the parts outside the CDR3, is DSGVTQTPKHLITATGQRVTLRCSPRSGDLSVYWYQQSLDQGLQFLIQYYNGEERAKGNILERFSAQQFPDLHSELNLSSLELGDSALYFCASSVGPAGGELFFGEGSRLTVL.

The chain employs TRBV2 and TRBJ2-5; 7 positions match TRBD2. Looked up from germline, CDR1 is SNHLY and CDR2 is FYNNEI. The length of the CDR3 is 15 residues. V was pared by 3 bases and J by 4 bases, with 8 bases of the junction left unmatched. CDR3 sequence: CASSDREVQGETQYF. CDR3 sequence (DNA): TGTGCCAGCAGTGACCGGGAGGTTCAAGGAGAGACCCAGTACTTC. The entire variable domain, with the rest obtained from reference TRBV2 and TRBJ2-5, is as follows: EPEVTQTPSHQVTQMGQEVILRCVPISNHLYFYWYRQILGQKVEFLVSFYNNEISEKSEIFDDQFSVERPDGSNFTLKIRSTKLEDSAMYFCASSDREVQGETQYFGPGTRLLVL.

The chain joins TRBV6-6 to TRBJ1-2, with 7 nucleotides matching TRBD1. The J segment lost 0 bases and the V segment lost 7 bases, leaving 5 bases of the junction unmatched. Germline V lookup: CDR1 MNHNY, CDR2 SVGAGI (reference sequence). CDR3 length equals 14 residues. The CDR3 sequence: CASTLQGSNYGYTF. CDR3 coding DNA: TGTGCCAGCACCCTACAGGGGTCTAACTATGGCTACACCTTC.

The chain combines TRBV19 with TRBJ1-5, with 7 bases matching TRBD1. From germline, CDR1 is LNHDA and CDR2 SQIVND (reference sequence). The CDR3 runs 16 residues. The junction had 12 bases not matched to a gene; V was cut back by 7 bases and J by 3 bases. CDR3 region: CASTTTGLMDNQPQHF. Written as DNA, the CDR3 is TGTGCCAGTACCACGACAGGGCTAATGGACAATCAGCCCCAGCATTTT.

The chain uses TRBV4-3 and TRBJ2-7; TRBD2 matches at 10 bases. Germline loops: CDR1 LGHNA, CDR2 YSLEER. The trim removed 3 bases at V and 3 bases at J, leaving 8 bases unmatched. This CDR3 comprises 16 residues. The CDR3 nucleotides read TGCGCCAGCAGCCAGTCTTCGACTAGCGGGTACTACGAGCAGTACTTC. Translated: CASSQSSTSGYYEQYF.

V usage is TRBV19 and J usage is TRBJ2-1; the D gene is possibly TRBD1 (6 bases). V was trimmed by 3 bases and J by 6 bases, leaving 12 bases between them. Germline V gene sequence: CDR1 LNHDA, CDR2 SQIVND (reference sequence). This CDR3 has 14 residues. As DNA, the CDR3 is TGTGCCAGTAGTATCCAGGGGATCCCCAATGAGCAGTTCTTC. This codes for CASSIQGIPNEQFF.

The gene calls are TRBV21-1 and TRBJ2-3; the table's D call of TRBD1 was not tested on the DNA. TRBV21-1 is marked as a pseudogene. The CDR3 is made up of 18 amino acids. CDR3 loop: CASSKNNPQGSDTDTQYF. The DNA of the CDR3 is TGTGCCAGCAGCAAGAACAACCCCCAGGGTTCCGACACAGATACGCAGTATTTT.

Points on this clone: Other nucleotide sequences from this sample produce the same CDR3. The chain has TRBV5-1 and TRBJ1-2, with 8 nucleotides matching TRBD1. The CDR3 has 13 amino acids. Germline CDR1 and CDR2: SGHRS and YFSETQ. V lost 4 bases, J lost 4 bases, and 3 bases stayed unmatched. CDR3 residues: CASSPGQGYGYTF. For the CDR3, the DNA is TGCGCCAGCAGCCCAGGACAGGGCTATGGCTACACCTTC.

The chain combines TRBV6-2 or TRBV6-3 with TRBJ2-7; 8 bases align to TRBD1. V trimming: 4 bases; J trimming: 1 base; junction bases outside the gene matches: 9. This CDR3 contains 16 residues. Germline lookup yields CDR1 MNHEY and CDR2 SVGEGT. The CDR3 coding sequence is TGTGCCAGCAGTTCCTCGCGGGACAGGCCGTCCTACGAGCAGTACTTC. Translated: CASSSSRDRPSYEQYF.

The chain uses TRBV3-1 (or the pseudogene TRBV3-2) and TRBJ1-1, with D uncertain. The CDR3 length is 13 residues. CDR1 and CDR2 (germline): LGHDT, YNNKEL (reference sequence). V lost 3 bases to trimming and J lost 1 base, with 6 bases between them. CDR3 DNA: TGTGCCAGCAGCCACGTGCGGAACACTGAAGCTTTCTTT. Its translation is CASSHVRNTEAFF.

The rearrangement links TRBV29-1 to TRBJ1-1, with D perhaps matching TRBD1 (6 bases). This CDR3 region has 13 residues. V dropped 5 bases and J dropped 0 bases, with 10 bases sitting between them. The germline gives CDR1 SQVTM, CDR2 ANQGSEA. The CDR3 DNA follows: TGCAGCGTTAAGACAGGTGTGAACACTGAAGCTTTCTTT. It translates to CSVKTGVNTEAFF.

V gene TRBV7-2 combines with J gene TRBJ2-7; D is unresolved. The DNA end lines up better with TRBJ2-1; the J call may be wrong. The CDR3 consists of 16 residues. Germline CDR1 reads SGHTA; CDR2 reads FQGNSA. The CDR3 protein is CASSLGPASSYNEQFF. CDR3 in DNA: TGTGCCAGCAGCTTAGGTCCAGCGAGCTCCTACAATGAGCAGTTCTTC.

The chain joins TRBV2 to TRBJ1-5, with D unclear. The CDR3 has 16 residues. Germline V gene lookup returns CDR1 SNHLY and CDR2 FYNNEI. Trimming pared 6 bases from V and 2 bases from J, leaving 17 bases between. The CDR3, as DNA: TGTGCCAGCAGGGTCGCGGTCCCGGGTGGCAATCAGCCCCAGCATTTT. Translated: CASRVAVPGGNQPQHF.

The chain carries TRBV6-5 and TRBJ1-1; D is undetermined. V lost 2 bases and J 7 bases, leaving 8 bases between the germline ends. The germline gives CDR1 MNHEY, CDR2 SVGAGI. CDR3 size: 12 residues. The CDR3 nucleotides are TGTGCCAGCAGTTACAGAGGCCGTGAAGCTTTCTTT. As protein: CASSYRGREAFF.